The 26 T cell receptor beta chains listed next were all sequenced from one sample in a study of blood T cell repertoires in COVID-19. TCRdb keeps only in-frame clones here, not all; method: immunoSEQ multiplex PCR. The repertoire includes approximately 200,000 clones, approximately 90% of them detected once, and 1.2% sits in the top ten. Sequenced input: PBMCs or T cells enriched from blood (not recorded which). All receptors derive from a man younger than 40 who had recovered from COVID-19.

The chain recombines TRBV19 with TRBJ1-3; TRBD1 matches 7 bases. The ends lost 4 bases at V and 1 base at J; junction bases unmatched: 7. Per the germline V gene, CDR1 is LNHDA and CDR2 is SQIVND (reference sequence). The CDR3 runs to 16 residues. CDR3 amino acids: CASSTPQGGSGNTIYF. DNA for the CDR3: TGTGCCAGTAGTACCCCGCAGGGGGGTTCTGGAAACACCATATATTTT.

This clone was seen a single time. The V call is TRBV7-2, the J call TRBJ1-2, with no clear D. Germline lookup yields CDR1 SGHTA and CDR2 FQGNSA. The V gene lost 2 bases and the J gene lost 1 base, with 8 bases spanning the gap. The CDR3 has 14 residues. CDR3 sequence: CASSLLQVNYGYTF. Here the CDR3 DNA reads TGTGCCAGCAGCTTACTGCAGGTTAACTATGGCTACACCTTC.

This clone occurred once. J is TRBJ2-5 and V is TRBV9, with 8 bases aligning to TRBD2. The trim removed 3 bases at V and 4 bases at J, leaving 11 bases unmatched. The CDR3 is 16 amino acids. Looked up from germline, CDR1 is SGDLS and CDR2 is YYNGEE. The CDR3 region is CASSGGSGNLPETQYF. DNA for the CDR3: TGTGCCAGCAGCGGGGGTAGCGGGAACCTCCCAGAGACCCAGTACTTC.

This clone turned up a few times. The chain recombines TRBV19 with TRBJ2-2; 9 bases are shared with TRBD1. J was trimmed by 5 bases and V by 7 bases; bases with no gene match: 5. The CDR3 is 14 residues long. The germline V gene has CDR1 LNHDA and CDR2 SQIVND (reference sequence). The DNA of the CDR3 is TGTGCCAGTATCGGGACAGGGTGGACCGGGGAGCTGTTTTTT. Translated, it gives CASIGTGWTGELFF. Full variable domain (outside the CDR3, taken from reference TRBV19 and TRBJ2-2): DGGITQSPKYLFRKEGQNVTLSCEQNLNHDAMYWYRQDPGQGLRLIYYSQIVNDFQKGDIAEGYSVSREKKESFPLTVTSAQKNPTAFYLCASIGTGWTGELFFGEGSRLTVL.

V is TRBV7-9 and J is TRBJ1-6, with 8 bases lining up with TRBD1. The CDR3 extends over 14 amino acids. With V trimmed by 4 bases and J by 7 bases, 3 bases remained unmatched. CDR1 SEHNR and CDR2 FQNEAQ come from the germline V gene (reference sequence). As DNA, the CDR3 is TGTGCCAGCAGCTCAGGGACAGGAAATTCACCCCTCCACTTT. Its protein is CASSSGTGNSPLHF.

The rearrangement uses TRBV7-2 and TRBJ1-6, with 8 nucleotides matching TRBD1. Germline CDR1 is SGHTA and CDR2 is FQGNSA. V dropped 5 bases and J dropped 0; count of bases not matched to a gene: 6. The length of the CDR3 is 17 residues. The CDR3 loop is CASSQRQGSSYNSPLHF. CDR3 bases: TGTGCCAGCAGCCAAAGACAGGGGAGCTCCTATAATTCACCCCTCCACTTT.

The rearrangement links TRBV3-1 (or the pseudogene TRBV3-2) to TRBJ2-5, with 11 positions matching TRBD2. Germline trimming cut 0 bases from V and 3 bases from J; bases unmatched to any gene: 3. Germline CDR1 is LGHDT and CDR2 is YNNKEL (reference sequence). The CDR3 runs to 16 residues. This CDR3 is CASSQDLAGGEETQYF. For the CDR3, the DNA is TGTGCCAGCAGCCAAGATTTAGCGGGGGGGGAAGAGACCCAGTACTTC.

The genes are TRBV21-1 and TRBJ2-7; TRBD2 is taken as the D call from the table, unchecked against the DNA. TRBV21-1 counts as a pseudogene. This CDR3 contains 14 residues. The CDR3 here is CASSKVGGSYEQYF. The DNA for the CDR3 is TGTGCCAGCAGCAAAGTCGGGGGGTCCTACGAGCAGTACTTC.

The chain employs TRBV12-3 or TRBV12-4 and TRBJ1-2; D possibly corresponds to TRBD1 (5 bases). The CDR3 is 13 amino acids. The V and J ends lost 5 bases and 1 base respectively, with 8 bases between them. The CDR3 reads CASSPQGNYGYTF. The CDR3 DNA reads as TGTGCCAGCAGTCCGCAGGGTAACTATGGCTACACCTTC.

This chain links TRBV12-3 or TRBV12-4 with TRBJ1-2; TRBD1 matches 7 bases. V lost 6 bases, J lost 6 bases, and 7 bases stayed unmatched. The CDR3 extends over 13 amino acids. The CDR3 reads CASRYRGSHGYTF. In nucleotides, the CDR3 is TGTGCCAGCAGGTACAGGGGCAGTCATGGCTACACCTTC.

This rearrangement joins TRBV4-3 to TRBJ2-1; TRBD1 matches 8 bases. The CDR3 contains 15 residues. Germline assignment: CDR1 LGHNA and CDR2 YSLEER. Trimming cost V 0 bases and J 8 bases; bases outside gene matches: 6. This CDR3 is CASSQDKGQGDEQFF. The DNA of the CDR3 is TGCGCCAGCAGCCAAGATAAAGGACAGGGCGATGAGCAGTTCTTC.

The rearrangement links TRBV7-2 to TRBJ2-2, with 8 bases identical to TRBD2. V lost 4 bases and J lost 6; bases outside the gene matches: 4. The CDR3 has 14 amino acids. Germline V gene data show CDR1 as SGHTA and CDR2 as FQGNSA. For the CDR3, the DNA is TGTGCCAGCAGCTCCATAGCGGGGCCCGGGGAGCTGTTTTTT. Translation gives CASSSIAGPGELFF.

This clone turned up a few times. The chain has TRBV7-9 and TRBJ2-5; TRBD1 agrees at 8 bases. Germline V gene data show CDR1 as SEHNR and CDR2 as FQNEAQ (reference sequence). CDR3 length equals 14 residues. The trim removed 5 bases at V and 5 bases at J, leaving 7 bases unmatched. The CDR3 is CASSRDRGHETQYF. The CDR3 DNA reads TGTGCCAGCAGCCGCGACAGGGGTCACGAGACCCAGTACTTC.

V and J are TRBV11-2 and TRBJ2-3; possible D gene TRBD2, 7 bases. The CDR3 loop spans 15 amino acids. Germline V gene lookup returns CDR1 SGHAT and CDR2 FQNNGV. V lost 2 bases and J lost 1, with 10 bases in between. The CDR3 protein is CASSLRGAGTDTQYF. The CDR3 DNA reads TGTGCCAGCAGCTTACGGGGGGCTGGCACAGATACGCAGTATTTT.

The chain combines TRBV7-2 with TRBJ2-2, with TRBD2 matching 12 bases. There are 16 residues in the CDR3. The germline gives CDR1 SGHTA, CDR2 FQGNSA. V gave up 5 bases and J gave up 6 bases; unmatched junction bases: 7. The CDR3, as DNA: TGTGCCAGCAGCGCAAGACTAGCGGGAGTCGCCGGGGAGCTGTTTTTT. This codes for CASSARLAGVAGELFF.

The rearrangement joins TRBV5-1 to TRBJ1-1; D perhaps matches TRBD1 (5 bases). V was cut by 0 bases and J by 6 bases, with 15 bases left in between. Per germline, CDR1 SGHRS and CDR2 YFSETQ. This CDR3 region has 15 residues. The CDR3 region has the DNA TGCGCCAGCAGCTTGGCCTGGGGCCCACACGCTGAAGCTTTCTTT. It encodes CASSLAWGPHAEAFF.

This clone was observed a handful of times. The chain's CDR3 is CASSMSHGLREDYEQYF. CDR3 nucleotides: TGTGCCAGTAGTATGAGTCACGGGCTCCGGGAGGACTACGAGCAGTACTTC. The chain carries TRBV19 and TRBJ2-7, with TRBD2 identical over 7 bases. Germline loops: CDR1 LNHDA, CDR2 SQIVND (reference sequence). This CDR3 has 17 amino acids. V was pared by 3 bases and J by 3 bases, with 14 bases of the junction left unmatched.

This clone has only a few counts. The V and J genes are TRBV9 and TRBJ1-1; D call uncertain. V dropped 0 bases and J dropped 1 base, with 10 bases sitting between them. The CDR3 extends over 15 amino acids. Germline CDR1 and CDR2: SGDLS and YYNGEE. CDR3 in DNA: TGTGCCAGCAGCGTAGCTAGCGTTCCGAACACTGAAGCTTTCTTT. Translation gives CASSVASVPNTEAFF.

The chain links TRBV2 to TRBJ1-6; 7 nucleotides match TRBD1. J lost 9 bases, V lost 8 bases, and 10 bases had no gene match. The CDR3 is 14 residues long. Germline V gene data show CDR1 as SNHLY and CDR2 as FYNNEI. CDR3: CASRQGWSISPLHF. In nucleotides, the CDR3 is TGTGCCAGCCGACAGGGATGGAGTATTTCACCCCTCCACTTT.

The V gene is TRBV15, the J gene TRBJ2-2; 10 nucleotides align to TRBD1. Losses at the gene ends were 1 base for V and 8 bases for J; bases not matched to a gene: 7. The CDR3 covers 16 residues. Germline V gene lookup returns CDR1 LNHNV and CDR2 YYDKDF (reference sequence). Here the CDR3 reads CATSRGGTGVEGELFF. Here the CDR3 DNA reads TGTGCCACCAGCAGAGGCGGGACAGGGGTAGAGGGGGAGCTGTTTTTT.

This chain joins TRBV19 and TRBJ1-5; 9 bases align to TRBD1. CDR3 length: 14 residues. Trimming at V came to 5 bases and at J to 7 bases, leaving 6 bases not matched to a gene. From germline, CDR1 is LNHDA and CDR2 SQIVND (reference sequence). CDR3 protein: CASSATGGAQPQHF. The CDR3 nucleotides are TGTGCCAGTAGTGCCACAGGGGGCGCGCAGCCCCAGCATTTT.

The J gene is TRBJ2-5, the V gene TRBV3-1 (or the pseudogene TRBV3-2); 14 bases fit TRBD2. Trimming took 2 bases from V and 4 from J; bases not matched to a gene: 6. The CDR3 runs to 17 residues. The germline V gene has CDR1 LGHDT and CDR2 YNNKEL (reference sequence). In DNA, the CDR3 is TGTGCCAGCAGCCAATTTCCGGGACTAGCGGGAGTAGAGACCCAGTACTTC. Translation gives CASSQFPGLAGVETQYF.

V usage is TRBV5-1 and J usage is TRBJ1-1; 8 bases map to TRBD1. The junction had 6 bases not matched to a gene; V was cut back by 4 bases and J by 7 bases. The length of the CDR3 is 13 residues. The germline CDR1 and CDR2 sequences are SGHRS and YFSETQ. CDR3 loop: CASSGGQGFEAFF. Written as DNA, the CDR3 is TGCGCCAGCAGCGGAGGACAGGGTTTTGAAGCTTTCTTT.

For this clone: Sequence at one end of the junction differs from germline and may be a read error. This rearrangement joins TRBV5-4 to TRBJ1-3; perhaps TRBD1 as D (6 bases). The CDR3 has 13 amino acids. The V gene's germline CDR1 is SGHNT and CDR2 YYREEE (reference sequence). The CDR3 DNA reads as TGTGCCAGCAGTTACGGGACAACTCAAGATATGGATTTT. Its translation: CASSYGTTQDMDF.

This chain joins TRBV30 and TRBJ2-5; 8 bases fit TRBD2. Germline CDR1 is GTSNPN and CDR2 is SVGIG (reference sequence). The CDR3 length is 14 residues. Losses at the gene ends were 3 bases for V and 5 bases for J; bases not matched to a gene: 8. The CDR3 region is CAWRPSGRGETQYF. For the CDR3, the DNA is TGTGCCTGGAGGCCAAGCGGGAGAGGGGAGACCCAGTACTTC.

The chain carries TRBV9 and TRBJ2-3, with 12 positions matching TRBD2. The V gene's germline CDR1 is SGDLS and CDR2 YYNGEE. The CDR3 spans 22 residues. V trimming: 4 bases; J trimming: 1 base; junction bases outside the gene matches: 22. CDR3 in DNA: TGTGCCAGCAGCTCCCCCTGGGGATCAAAGCCCGCTAGCGGGGGGGGCACAGATACGCAGTATTTT. Translating gives CASSSPWGSKPASGGGTDTQYF.